This TCR beta chain came from a study of blood T cell repertoires in COVID-19. Study context: The samples span acute and convalescent COVID-19 from the United States, Italy and Spain. Nucleic acid was either cDNA or gDNA, and it came from T cells, B-cell-depleted T cells, or PBMCs.

The germline V gene has CDR1 LNHDA and CDR2 SQIVND (reference sequence). V was pared by 8 bases and J by 0 bases, with 10 bases between. The CDR3 has 14 residues. In the study's own analysis: Reference gene primers were amplified, and this amplification served to estimate nucleated cell counts. Using immunoSEQ multiplex PCR, the repertoire was profiled, and TCRdb retains in-frame clones only, with some absent. D and trimming come from the DNA, and the V and J calls and clone size come from that table. Of about 61,000 clones listed, around nine tenths are singletons. The sequence was obtained from a woman aged 50 to 60 with active or convalescent COVID-19. The chain uses TRBV19 and TRBJ2-2; TRBD2 is a possible D gene (6 bases). The sequenced sample consisted of peripheral blood. The CDR3 sequence: CASWDSSNTGELFF. The CDR3 DNA reads as TGTGCCAGTTGGGACTCCTCGAACACCGGGGAGCTGTTTTTT. The variable domain in full, with the rest retrieved from reference TRBV19 and TRBJ2-2, is DGGITQSPKYLFRKEGQNVTLSCEQNLNHDAMYWYRQDPGQGLRLIYYSQIVNDFQKGDIAEGYSVSREKKESFPLTVTSAQKNPTAFYLCASWDSSNTGELFFGEGSRLTVL.